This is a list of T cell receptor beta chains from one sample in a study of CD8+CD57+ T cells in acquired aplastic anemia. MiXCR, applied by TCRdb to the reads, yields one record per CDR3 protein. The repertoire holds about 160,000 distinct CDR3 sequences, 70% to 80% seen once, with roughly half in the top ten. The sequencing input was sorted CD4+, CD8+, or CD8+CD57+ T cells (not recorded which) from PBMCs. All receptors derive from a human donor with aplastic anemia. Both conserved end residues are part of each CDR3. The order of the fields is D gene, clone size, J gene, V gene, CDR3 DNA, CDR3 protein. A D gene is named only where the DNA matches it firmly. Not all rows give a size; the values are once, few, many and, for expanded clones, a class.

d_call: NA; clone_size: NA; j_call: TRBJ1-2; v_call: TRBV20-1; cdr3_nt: TGCAGTGCTAGTCACGGGGGCTCGGCTAACTATGGCTACACCTTC; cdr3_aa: CSASHGGSANYGYTF
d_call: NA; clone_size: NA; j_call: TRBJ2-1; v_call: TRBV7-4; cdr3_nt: TGTGCCAGCGGCCTTCTTCTTGAGCAGTTCTTC; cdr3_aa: CASGLLLEQFF
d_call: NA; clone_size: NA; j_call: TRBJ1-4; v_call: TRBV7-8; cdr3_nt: TGTGCCAGCAGCTCAAATACCGCGGGAGTTAATGAAAAACTGTTTTTT; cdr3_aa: CASSSNTAGVNEKLFF
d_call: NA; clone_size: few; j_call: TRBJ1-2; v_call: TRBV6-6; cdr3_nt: TGTGCCAGCAGTTCCGGGACGGACTATGGCTACACCTTC; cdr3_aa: CASSSGTDYGYTF
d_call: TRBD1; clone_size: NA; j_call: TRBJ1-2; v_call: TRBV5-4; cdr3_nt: TGTGCCAGCAGCTTGTTGGCGCAGGGGGATCTTAATGGCTACACCTTC; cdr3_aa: CASSLLAQGDLNGYTF
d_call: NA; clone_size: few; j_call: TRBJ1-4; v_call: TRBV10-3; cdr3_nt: TGTGCCATCAGTGAGTCCGGGGCAACTAATGAAAAACTGTTTTTT; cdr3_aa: CAISESGATNEKLFF
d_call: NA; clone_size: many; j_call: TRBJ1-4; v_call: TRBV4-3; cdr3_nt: TGCGCCAGCAGCCAAGATCCGGAGACTAATGAAAAACTGTTTTTT; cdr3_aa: CASSQDPETNEKLFF
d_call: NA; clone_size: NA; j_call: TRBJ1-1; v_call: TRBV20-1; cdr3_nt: TGCAGTGCTATGAGGAACACTGAAGCTTTCTTT; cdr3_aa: CSAMRNTEAFF
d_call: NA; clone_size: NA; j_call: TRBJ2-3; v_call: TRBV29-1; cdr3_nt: TGCAGCGTTGAAGGTGCGGGAAATCCGGGCCCAGATACGCAGTATTTT; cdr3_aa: CSVEGAGNPGPDTQYF
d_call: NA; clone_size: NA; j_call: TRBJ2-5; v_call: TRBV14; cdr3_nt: TGTGCCAGCAGCCCTCGACTAAAAGAGACCCAGTACTTC; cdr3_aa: CASSPRLKETQYF
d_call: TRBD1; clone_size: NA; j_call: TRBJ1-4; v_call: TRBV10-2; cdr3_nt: TGCGCCAGCAGCGGACAGGGTGAAAAACTGTTTTTT; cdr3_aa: CASSGQGEKLFF
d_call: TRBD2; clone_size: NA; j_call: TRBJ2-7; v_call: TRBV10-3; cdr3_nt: TGTGCCATCAGTGAGTCGAACCTGGGAGGGGATCAGTACTTC; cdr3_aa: CAISESNLGGDQYF
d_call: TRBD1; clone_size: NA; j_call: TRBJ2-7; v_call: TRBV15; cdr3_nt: TGTGCCACCAGCAGATCCGACAGGGTTTTTGGCGAGCAGTACTTC; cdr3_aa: CATSRSDRVFGEQYF
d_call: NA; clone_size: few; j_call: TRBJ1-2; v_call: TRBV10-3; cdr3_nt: TGTGCCATCAGTGAGGGGGGGTTTAACTATGGCTACACCTTC; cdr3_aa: CAISEGGFNYGYTF
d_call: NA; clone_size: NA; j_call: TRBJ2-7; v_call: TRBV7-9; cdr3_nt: TGTGCCTGGAACCCAACGGGAGCCCTCCACGAGCAGTACTTC; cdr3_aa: CAWNPTGALHEQYF
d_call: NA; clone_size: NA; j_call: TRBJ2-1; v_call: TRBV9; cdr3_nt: TGTGCCAGCAGCGGAAACAATGAGCAGTTCTTC; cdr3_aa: CASSGNNEQFF
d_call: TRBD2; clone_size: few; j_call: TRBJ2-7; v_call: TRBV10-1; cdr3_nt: TGCGCCGGCCATCGACCGGGACTAGCGGTGTACGAGCAGTACTTC; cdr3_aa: CAGHRPGLAVYEQYF
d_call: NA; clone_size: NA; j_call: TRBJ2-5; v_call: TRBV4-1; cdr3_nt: TGCGCCAGCAGCCCAGTGGGGGGCGCCGAGACCCAGTACTTC; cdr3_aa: CASSPVGGAETQYF
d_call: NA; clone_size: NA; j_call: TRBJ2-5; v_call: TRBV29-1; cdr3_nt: TGCAGCGTTGATGAACAGCAAGAGACCCAGTACTTC; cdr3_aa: CSVDEQQETQYF
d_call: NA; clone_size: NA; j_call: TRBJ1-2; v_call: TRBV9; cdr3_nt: TGTGCCAGCAGCGACACTGGGGGGAACTATGGCTACACCTTC; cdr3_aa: CASSDTGGNYGYTF
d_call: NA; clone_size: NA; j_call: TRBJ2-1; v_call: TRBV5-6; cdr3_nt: TGTGCCAGCAGCTTGGGGAATGTGGGCTACAATGAGCAGTTCTTC; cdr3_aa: CASSLGNVGYNEQFF
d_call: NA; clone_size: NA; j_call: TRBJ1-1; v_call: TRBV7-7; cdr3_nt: TGTGCTAGCAGCGACGGTCTCGGCACTGAAGCTTTCTTT; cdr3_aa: CASSDGLGTEAFF
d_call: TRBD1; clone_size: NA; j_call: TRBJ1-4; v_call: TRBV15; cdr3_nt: TGTGCCACCAGCAGTGGGACAGGGGATGAAAAACTGTTTTTT; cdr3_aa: CATSSGTGDEKLFF
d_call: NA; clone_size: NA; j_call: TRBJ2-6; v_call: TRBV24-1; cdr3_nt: TGTGCCACCAGTGACCTACCCCATGTGGGCTCTGGGGCCAACGTCCTGACTTTC; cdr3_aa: CATSDLPHVGSGANVLTF
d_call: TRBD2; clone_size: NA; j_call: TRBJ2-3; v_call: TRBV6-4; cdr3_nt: TGTGCCAGCAGCCCTAGCGGGAACACAGATACGCAGTATTTT; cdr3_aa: CASSPSGNTDTQYF
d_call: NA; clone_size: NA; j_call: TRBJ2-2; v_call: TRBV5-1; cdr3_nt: TGCGCCAGCATAGGGCAGACGAACACCGGGGAGCTGTTTTTT; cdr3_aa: CASIGQTNTGELFF
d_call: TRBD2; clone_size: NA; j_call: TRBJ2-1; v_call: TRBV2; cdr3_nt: TGTGCCAGCAGTGGGACAGGGGGACTAGCGGGAGAGGATGAGCAGTTCTTC; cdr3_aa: CASSGTGGLAGEDEQFF
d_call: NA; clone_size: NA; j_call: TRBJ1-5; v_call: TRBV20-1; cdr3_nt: TGCAGTGCTAGAGGGGGGGGTGGTCAGCCCCAGCATTTT; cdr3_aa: CSARGGGGQPQHF
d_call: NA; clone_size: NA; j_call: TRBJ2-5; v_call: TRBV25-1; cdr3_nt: TGTGCCAGCAGCGCAGCAGAGACCCAGTACTTC; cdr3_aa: CASSAAETQYF
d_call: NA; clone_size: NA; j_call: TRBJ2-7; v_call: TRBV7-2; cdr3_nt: TGTGCCAGCAGCTTAGAGAGCGGTTCTACGTACGAGCAGTACTTC; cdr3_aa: CASSLESGSTYEQYF
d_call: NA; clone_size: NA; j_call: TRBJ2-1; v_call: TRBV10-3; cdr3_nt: TGTGCCATCAGTGATTTAGGTGCCGATGAGCAGTTCTTC; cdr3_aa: CAISDLGADEQFF
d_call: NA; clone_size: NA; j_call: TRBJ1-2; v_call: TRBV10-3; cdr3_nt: TGTGCCACCCAAGACAGCCTCTATGGCTACACCTTC; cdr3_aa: CATQDSLYGYTF
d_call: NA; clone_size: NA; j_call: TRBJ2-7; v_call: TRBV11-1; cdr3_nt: TGTGCCAGCAGCTTAACTCGTGGGGATCTCCACGAGCAGTACTTC; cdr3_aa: CASSLTRGDLHEQYF
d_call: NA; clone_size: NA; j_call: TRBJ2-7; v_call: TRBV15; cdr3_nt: TGTGCCACCAGCAGAGTCAACCGGGGTTCCTACGAGCAGTACTTC; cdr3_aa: CATSRVNRGSYEQYF
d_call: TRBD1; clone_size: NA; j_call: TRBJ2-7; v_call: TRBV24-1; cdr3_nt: TGTGCCACCAGTGATAGGGGACAGGGTATTTACGAGCAGTACTTC; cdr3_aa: CATSDRGQGIYEQYF
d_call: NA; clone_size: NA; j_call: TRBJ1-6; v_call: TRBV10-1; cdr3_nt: TGCGCCAGCTCGGCTGGAAATTCACCCCTCCACTTT; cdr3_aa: CASSAGNSPLHF
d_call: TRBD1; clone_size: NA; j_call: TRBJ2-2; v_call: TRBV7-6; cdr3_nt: TGTGCCAGCAGCTTAGCACGAGGCGGGACAGGGGGCACCGGGGAGCTGTTTTTT; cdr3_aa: CASSLARGGTGGTGELFF
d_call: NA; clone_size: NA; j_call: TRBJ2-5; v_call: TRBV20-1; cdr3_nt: TGCAGTGCTCCCCCCTCGCTAGGGCCCTCGCTTAACCAGTACTTC; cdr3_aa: CSAPPSLGPSLNQYF
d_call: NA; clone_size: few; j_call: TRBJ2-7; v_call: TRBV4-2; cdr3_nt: TGTGCCAGCAGCCAAGGGGCATTAGGGTCCTACGAGCAGTACTTC; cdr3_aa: CASSQGALGSYEQYF
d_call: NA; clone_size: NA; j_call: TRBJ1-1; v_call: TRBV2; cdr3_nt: TGTGCCAGCAGTTCACCGGGACCCAGCGCAGCTTTCTTT; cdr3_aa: CASSSPGPSAAFF
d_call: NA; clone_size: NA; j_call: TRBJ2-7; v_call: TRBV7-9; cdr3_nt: TGTGCCAGCAGCTTAGCGGCCAGGGGTTACGAGCAGTACTTC; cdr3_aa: CASSLAARGYEQYF
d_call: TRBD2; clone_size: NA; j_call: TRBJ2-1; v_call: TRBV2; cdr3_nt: TGTGCCAGCAGCCTAGCGGGAGAAAACAATGAGCAGTTCTTC; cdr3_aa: CASSLAGENNEQFF
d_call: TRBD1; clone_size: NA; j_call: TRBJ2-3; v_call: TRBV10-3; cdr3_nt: TGTGCCATCAGTGGGGGACAGGGGGCGATAGGCACAGATACGCAGTATTTT; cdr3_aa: CAISGGQGAIGTDTQYF
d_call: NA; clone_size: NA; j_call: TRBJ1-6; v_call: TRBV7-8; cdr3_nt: TGTGCCAGCAGTTACCGGACAGATAATTCACCCCTCCACTTT; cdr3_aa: CASSYRTDNSPLHF
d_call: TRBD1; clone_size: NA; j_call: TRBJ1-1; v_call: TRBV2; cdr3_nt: TGTGCCAGCAGCAGGGACAGGGAGAAGAACACTGAAGCTTTCTTT; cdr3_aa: CASSRDREKNTEAFF
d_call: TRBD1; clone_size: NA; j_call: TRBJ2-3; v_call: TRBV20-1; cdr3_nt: TGCAGTGCCCCGGACAGGGTCACAGATACGCAGTATTTT; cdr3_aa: CSAPDRVTDTQYF
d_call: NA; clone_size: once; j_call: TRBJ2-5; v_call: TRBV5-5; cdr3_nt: TGTGCCAGCAGCTTGGTTGTAAGGGAACGAGAGACCCAGTACTTC; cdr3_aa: CASSLVVRERETQYF
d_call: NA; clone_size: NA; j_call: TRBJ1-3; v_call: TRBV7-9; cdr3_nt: TGTGCCAGCAGCTTAAAATACAGGGAGTCCGGAAACACCATATATTTT; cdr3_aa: CASSLKYRESGNTIYF
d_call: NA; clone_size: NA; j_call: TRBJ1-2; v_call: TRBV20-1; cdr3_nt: TGCAGTGCCCGGGAGGCAGGGGATGGCTACACCTTC; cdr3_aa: CSAREAGDGYTF